The clone carrying this T cell receptor (beta chain) has a count of ten or more. Its antigen is not known. Researchers took RNA transcripts and amplified the TCR beta CDR3 regions from them. Using the HTBI primer set, a first-round RT-PCR was run on the TCR CDR3. TCRdb used MiXCR to reprocess the multiplex PCR reads, holding one entry per CDR3 protein. The sample includes around 620,000 distinct CDR3 sequences, roughly 15% of them seen just once. This record comes from a study of T cells in Graves' hyperthyroidism and ophthalmopathy. Notes on the study in general: A model of 13 V-J features distinguished ophthalmopathy from stable hyperthyroidism.

Out of roughly 9.1 ml of fresh peripheral blood came the PBMCs. This CDR3 is 13 amino acids long. CDR1 and CDR2 from the germline V gene are MDHEN and SYDVKM. Trimming stripped 3 bases from V and 6 bases from J, with 8 bases between. V usage is TRBV28 and J usage is TRBJ2-2, with D possibly TRBD1 on 5 matching bases. Material: blood. The TCR sequence derives from a woman aged 25-40 years with Graves' hyperthyroidism. CDR3 nucleotides: TGTGCCAGCAGTTTGCGGACACCCGGGGAGCTGTTTTTT. It is translated as CASSLRTPGELFF.